The 24 T cell receptor beta chains below come from one sample, sequenced in a study of T cells in Graves' hyperthyroidism and ophthalmopathy. The TCR beta CDR3 regions underwent amplification using RNA transcripts as the source. The HTBI set primed first-round TCR CDR3 RT-PCR. TCRdb re-analysed the multiplex PCR reads in MiXCR, keeping a single row per CDR3 protein. The data hold 600,000 to 800,000 distinct CDR3 sequences, with approximately 36% observed a single time. Sequences were obtained from blood. These receptors were obtained from a woman in her thirties or forties with Graves' hyperthyroidism.

This clonotype was detected only once. This may be a read error: a much more frequent sequence differs by one nucleotide. The gene calls are TRBV7-2 and TRBJ1-5; D is ambiguous. The CDR3 contains 15 residues. The germline V and J ends were trimmed by 3 bases and 5 bases, with 14 bases remaining between them. Germline CDR1 SGHTA, CDR2 FQGNSA. The CDR3 coding sequence is TGTGCCAGCAGCTTCTCCATCAGTCGGGATCAGCCCCAGCATTTT. Translated, it gives CASSFSISRDQPQHF.

This clonotype was detected only once. The rearrangement joins TRBV7-1 to TRBJ1-3; D not certain. Being an ORF, TRBV7-1 has a function that is uncertain. V was shortened by 2 bases and J by 0 bases, with 8 bases between the two germline ends. This CDR3 region has 15 residues. The CDR3 region is CASSSYGRSGNTIYF. CDR3 nucleotides: TGTGCCAGCAGCTCATACGGACGCTCTGGAAACACCATATATTTT.

The chain employs TRBV10-3 and TRBJ2-5; D remains unclear. V shed 4 bases and J shed 5 bases, with 8 bases lying between them. The CDR3 sequence is 12 residues long. CDR1 ENHRY and CDR2 SYGVKD come from the germline V gene. CDR3 bases: TGTGCCATCAGTGCCTTAGGGGAGACCCAGTACTTC. Translation gives CAISALGETQYF.

In this sample, this clonotype turned up many times. The V gene is TRBV6-5, the J gene TRBJ1-6, with TRBD1 as a possible D gene (5 bases). Germline V gives CDR1 MNHEY, CDR2 SVGAGI. The CDR3 is 14 amino acids. Trimming took 2 bases from V and 10 from J, leaving 12 bases between them. The CDR3 loop reads CASSYDSVLSPLHF. CDR3 DNA sequence: TGTGCCAGCAGTTACGACAGTGTATTGTCACCCCTCCACTTT.

V gene TRBV7-2 combines with J gene TRBJ1-4, with D perhaps TRBD1 (5 bases). The germline gives CDR1 SGHTA, CDR2 FQGNSA. The length of the CDR3 is 14 residues. V lost 4 bases to trimming and J lost 7 bases, with 13 bases between them. The CDR3 sequence: CASSWGGLSEKLFF. For the CDR3, the DNA is TGTGCCAGCAGCTGGGGGGGATTAAGTGAAAAACTGTTTTTT.

This rearrangement joins TRBV12-3 or TRBV12-4 to TRBJ1-2, with D maybe TRBD1 (5 bases). CDR3 length: 14 amino acids. V shed 8 bases and J shed 1 base, with 14 bases lying between them. This chain's CDR3 is CASRPGRNNYGYTF. The CDR3 DNA reads as TGTGCCAGCCGGCCGGGACGGAATAACTATGGCTACACCTTC.

CDR3 in DNA: TGTGCCAGCAGTTTAAGCCGACAGGGTAATTCACCCCTCCACTTT. This encodes CASSLSRQGNSPLHF. The chain joins TRBV27 to TRBJ1-6, with 7 nucleotides matching TRBD1. The CDR3 length is 15 residues. Losses at the gene ends were 2 bases for V and 6 bases for J; bases not matched to a gene: 4. CDR1 is MNHEY, CDR2 SMNVEV, per germline (reference sequence).

The V call is TRBV7-9, the J call TRBJ1-1, with a weak D call TRBD1 (5 bases). V lost 5 bases, J lost 1 base, and 14 bases lay in between. The CDR3 loop spans 15 amino acids. Germline assignment: CDR1 SEHNR and CDR2 FQNEAQ (reference sequence). In DNA, the CDR3 is TGTGCCAGCAGCCAACGAGGAGGGACGAACACTGAAGCTTTCTTT. Protein product: CASSQRGGTNTEAFF.

This clonotype was counted once. The chain recombines TRBV7-3 with TRBJ1-1; D might be TRBD1 (5 bases). This CDR3 has 13 amino acids. The V end lost 5 bases, the J end lost 5 bases, and 12 bases lay between the germline ends. The germline V gene encodes CDR1 SGHTA and CDR2 FQGTGA. As DNA, the CDR3 is TGTGCCAGCAGCATGGGGGGTACGACTGAAGCTTTCTTT. Its translation is CASSMGGTTEAFF.

This clonotype has a count of ten or more. CDR3 coding DNA: TGTGCCAGCAGTTCCGGGACCCAAACGCGTAATGAAAAACTGTTTTTT. This codes for CASSSGTQTRNEKLFF. V and J are TRBV2 and TRBJ1-4; D perhaps matches TRBD1 (5 bases). The CDR3 is made up of 16 amino acids. Germline V gene sequence: CDR1 SNHLY, CDR2 FYNNEI. Trimming shortened V by 5 bases and J by 4 bases, and 17 bases separated the two germline ends. The full variable domain, completed using reference TRBV2 and TRBJ1-4, is EPEVTQTPSHQVTQMGQEVILRCVPISNHLYFYWYRQILGQKVEFLVSFYNNEISEKSEIFDDQFSVERPDGSNFTLKIRSTKLEDSAMYFCASSSGTQTRNEKLFFGSGTQLSVL.

This clonotype has a count of ten or more. This sequence joins TRBV6-5 and TRBJ1-6; 9 bases line up with TRBD1. The CDR3 length is 13 residues. V lost 6 bases and J lost 14; bases outside the gene matches: 8. In germline, CDR1 is MNHEY, CDR2 SVGAGI. In DNA form, the CDR3 reads TGTGCCAGCAGCGGGACAGGGTTTACGACCCTCCACTTT. This translates into CASSGTGFTTLHF.

In its sample, this clonotype was seen many times. The chain is built from TRBV6-5 and TRBJ1-6; D ambiguous. The germline CDR1 and CDR2 sequences are MNHEY and SVGAGI. The ends were cut back, 2 bases at V and 9 bases at J, with 14 bases in the middle. The length of the CDR3 is 15 residues. DNA for the CDR3: TGTGCCAGCAGTTACGTCCCCGACGCAAGTTCACCCCTCCACTTT. Amino acid sequence: CASSYVPDASSPLHF.

This clonotype appeared a few times. This rearrangement joins TRBV6-6 to TRBJ1-2; the D is unclear. The V end was cut by 9 bases, the J end by 3 bases, with 20 bases between. Per the germline V gene, CDR1 is MNHNY and CDR2 is SVGAGI (reference sequence). The CDR3 is 15 amino acids. The CDR3 DNA sequence: TGTGCCAGTAGCGACTTTTCCGGGTGGGACTATGGCTACACCTTC. Protein: CASSDFSGWDYGYTF.

A single count supports this clonotype. The chain uses TRBV19 and TRBJ2-3; weak D call: TRBD2 (7 bases). Trimming pared 9 bases from V and 4 bases from J, leaving 20 bases between. Germline V gene sequence: CDR1 LNHDA, CDR2 SQIVND (reference sequence). The CDR3 spans 15 residues. Here the CDR3 reads CASRLGGGRADTQYF. DNA of the CDR3: TGTGCCAGCCGCCTTGGGGGGGGCCGCGCAGATACGCAGTATTTT.

This clonotype was observed a handful of times. The rearrangement links TRBV12-3 or TRBV12-4 to TRBJ2-7, with TRBD2 matching 10 bases. The CDR3 runs 16 residues. V lost 1 base and J lost 2; bases outside the gene matches: 5. CDR3 in amino acids: CASSLDRLAGAYEQYF. DNA of the CDR3: TGTGCCAGCAGTTTAGATAGGCTAGCGGGGGCCTACGAGCAGTACTTC.

This chain connects TRBV6-2 or TRBV6-3 to TRBJ2-7; D may be TRBD1 (6 bases). This CDR3 contains 16 residues. Germline CDR1 is MNHEY and CDR2 is SVGEGT. Trimming shortened V by 8 bases and J by 2 bases, and 22 bases separated the two germline ends. This chain's CDR3 is CASREHRTVKTYEQYF. The CDR3, as DNA: TGTGCCAGCCGAGAACACCGGACAGTTAAAACCTACGAGCAGTACTTC.

This clonotype has a handful of counts. The rearrangement links TRBV9 to TRBJ1-3; no definite D call. This CDR3 has 16 residues. The ends were cut back, 3 bases at V and 0 bases at J, with 13 bases in the middle. Germline V gives CDR1 SGDLS, CDR2 YYNGEE. The CDR3 sequence is CASSDPRHYSGNTIYF. The CDR3 region has the DNA TGTGCCAGCAGCGACCCCCGGCACTACTCTGGAAACACCATATATTTT.

In its sample, this clonotype was seen many times. The J gene is TRBJ1-1, the V gene TRBV19; possible D gene TRBD1, 6 bases. In germline, CDR1 is LNHDA, CDR2 SQIVND (reference sequence). The CDR3 covers 14 residues. The ends were cut back, 7 bases at V and 2 bases at J, with 14 bases in the middle. The CDR3 sequence: CASKSGATNTEAFF. The CDR3 DNA follows: TGTGCCAGTAAGTCGGGGGCCACCAACACTGAAGCTTTCTTT.

This clonotype was picked up a small number of times. This chain's CDR3 is CSARVLEVSAHEQYF. The DNA of the CDR3 is TGCAGTGCTAGAGTTCTTGAGGTGTCAGCCCACGAGCAGTACTTC. The rearrangement joins TRBV20-1 to TRBJ2-7; D uncertain. CDR1 and CDR2 (germline): DFQATT, SNEGSKA (reference sequence). The CDR3 consists of 15 residues. V was trimmed by 1 base and J by 5 bases, leaving 18 bases between them.

Remarks on this clonotype: At one end, the junction sequence differs from germline, possibly due to a read error. As DNA, the CDR3 is TGTGCCAGCAGCCCGCGGAACACCGGGGAGCTGTACTTC. Translation: CASSPRNTGELYF. This sequence joins TRBV11-2 and TRBJ2-7, with D perhaps TRBD2 (5 bases). From germline, CDR1 is SGHAT and CDR2 FQNNGV. This CDR3 is 13 amino acids long.

In the case of this clonotype: Likely a read error: the CDR3 ends without its conserved phenylalanine or tryptophan. The chain joins TRBV20-1 to TRBJ1-1; TRBD1 might be the D (6 bases). With 6 bases removed from V and 0 bases from J, the gap between germline ends came to 11 bases. The CDR3 has 13 amino acids. CDR1 and CDR2 (germline): DFQATT, SNEGSKA (reference sequence). CDR3 in amino acids: CSAFGQLNTEAFS. The CDR3 nucleotides read TGCAGTGCCTTTGGACAGTTGAACACTGAAGCTTTCTCT.

The genes are TRBV7-2 and TRBJ2-5; D is perhaps TRBD2 (6 bases). V was trimmed by 5 bases and J by 6 bases, leaving 10 bases between them. The CDR3 runs to 12 residues. Germline lookup yields CDR1 SGHTA and CDR2 FQGNSA. CDR3 protein: CASSGGSKTQYF. CDR3 DNA: TGTGCCAGCAGCGGGGGGTCAAAGACCCAGTACTTC.

In this sample, this clonotype turned up a few times. CDR3 in amino acids: CASSYSETGNYEQYF. The CDR3 DNA reads TGTGCCAGCAGTTACTCCGAGACAGGGAACTACGAGCAGTACTTC. The V and J genes are TRBV6-5 and TRBJ2-7, with 7 positions matching TRBD1. Germline loops: CDR1 MNHEY, CDR2 SVGAGI. The CDR3 loop spans 15 amino acids. The J segment lost 3 bases and the V segment lost 0 bases, leaving 5 bases of the junction unmatched.

Comments on this clonotype: This may be a read error, as it is one base from a much larger clone. The chain is built from TRBV29-1 and TRBJ2-7; D may correspond to TRBD1 or TRBD2 (5 bases each). Trimming stripped 1 base from V and 0 bases from J, with 16 bases between. The length of the CDR3 is 16 residues. Germline V lookup: CDR1 SQVTM, CDR2 ANQGSEA. DNA of the CDR3: TGCAGCGTTGAAGCCCCGGTTGGGGGTAGCTCCTACGAGCAGTACTTC. This encodes CSVEAPVGGSSYEQYF.